This TCR beta chain comes out of a study of blood T cell repertoires in COVID-19. This CDR3 comprises 16 residues. Per the germline V gene, CDR1 is SGHRS and CDR2 is YFSETQ. V was pared by 4 bases and J by 4 bases, with 20 bases between. Using immunoSEQ multiplex PCR, the repertoire was profiled, and TCRdb retains in-frame clones only, with some absent. Counted here are around 250,000 clones, approximately 85% occurring once; the ten biggest clones make up 4.5% to 6%. This sequence joins TRBV5-1 and TRBJ1-1; tentatively, D is TRBD1 (6 bases). The source material was peripheral blood. The receptor's source is a man over 45 with active or convalescent COVID-19. Here the CDR3 DNA reads TGCGCCAGCAGCGATATTGCGGGGGCTCAGGGCACTGAAGCTTTCTTT. As protein: CASSDIAGAQGTEAFF.